This T cell receptor (beta chain) stems from a study of response to subunit inactivated influenza vaccine. Whole-study findings and limits: Each seasonal influenza vaccination recruits few new T cells, the authors suggested.

One entry per CDR3 protein results from TCRdb running MiXCR on the RT-PCR reads. Found here are hundreds of thousands of distinct CDR3 sequences, 15% to 19% of them singletons; the top ten hold around a tenth. The junction had 12 bases not matched to a gene; V was cut back by 4 bases and J by 7 bases. The length of the CDR3 is 16 residues. The germline gives CDR1 SGHAT, CDR2 FQNNGV. A note on this clonotype: What it binds is not known.

The TCR was taken from a man in his forties or fifties who received an inactivated influenza vaccine. The chain uses TRBV11-2 and TRBJ2-7, with TRBD1 identical over 11 bases. Source: PBMCs from blood, taken 11 to 12 days after vaccination. CDR3 sequence (DNA): TGTGCCAGCAGCTGGCCCCCGGGACAGGGGGTAGGTGAGCAGTACTTC. Amino acid sequence: CASSWPPGQGVGEQYF.